The entry below gives a single T cell receptor beta chain sequence along with its context. This sample stems from a study of shared T cell receptors in the human thymus. TCRdb's copy holds only in-frame clones and misses some; the assay was immunoSEQ multiplex PCR. The data contain roughly 660,000 clones, 88% of them singletons. Germline trimming cut 3 bases from V and 4 bases from J; bases unmatched to any gene: 21. The length of the CDR3 is 20 residues. Looked up from germline, CDR1 is KGHSY and CDR2 is FQNENV. A further study also used this sample, focusing on human thymus T cells. In that study: The sample donors, healthy Finnish infants, were having corrective surgery for congenital heart defects. The study used thymus tissue resected during corrective heart surgery. Seemingly biased V and J gene usage marked thymic and blood repertoires. Related reports documented highly overlapping thymic repertoires among unrelated individuals.

Sample: thymocytes. The source of this sequence is a boy in the first two years of life with a congenital heart defect. The chain couples TRBV16 to TRBJ1-1; 9 bases are a match to TRBD1. CDR3 nucleotides: TGTGCCAGCAGCCATCTCTACAGGGGGCGTAAGGGGCCGGAGGGCACTGAAGCTTTCTTT. Its protein product is CASSHLYRGRKGPEGTEAFF.